This T cell receptor beta chain stems from a study of blood T cells in healthy people across ages. This CDR3 region has 13 residues. V was shortened by 3 bases and J by 2 bases, with 8 bases between the two germline ends. Combining a sample-barcoded 5' primer with a J-beta primer mix, a second PCR ran for 7 to 11 cycles. TCRdb reprocessed the 5' RACE reads with MiXCR, giving one entry per CDR3 protein. The table records 1 million or so distinct CDR3 sequences, 40% to 50% of them present only once. This clonotype was seen repeatedly, ten times or more. The specimen sequenced was blood. The TCR was taken from an older woman in good health. The J gene is TRBJ2-7, the V gene TRBV12-3 or TRBV12-4; D possibly corresponds to TRBD2 (6 bases). CDR3 sequence reads: CASSFGGAYEQYF. For the CDR3, the DNA is TGTGCCAGCAGTTTTGGCGGGGCCTACGAGCAGTACTTC.